The T cell receptor beta chain described here comes from a study of T-cell memory formation after mild COVID-19. At the level of the study: TCR clusters showed largely donor specificity.

MiXCR, run by TCRdb on the 5' RACE reads, gives a single entry per CDR3 protein. The data contain about 210,000 distinct CDR3 sequences, roughly 30% of them seen just once; the ten biggest clones take up roughly an eighth. About this clonotype: Its antigen is undetermined.

The CDR3 covers 10 residues. Trimming left V 5 bases short and J 11 bases short, with 9 bases between. Germline CDR1 is SEHNR and CDR2 is FQNEAQ (reference sequence). Study-level points and caveats: Cross-reactive memory appears to have joined, as suggested by some responding clones showing up in pre-infection memory.

The chain combines TRBV7-9 with TRBJ1-1; D not certain. This TCR derives from an adult woman who had mild COVID-19 (a few samples of this study predate the infection). Cell type and time point are not known. The source material was PBMCs or a T cell subset sorted from them (not recorded which). The CDR3 spells CASSPAWAFF. Here the CDR3 DNA reads TGTGCCAGCAGCCCAGCTTGGGCTTTCTTT.